The sequence of this T cell receptor beta chain was determined in a study of T cells in Graves' hyperthyroidism and ophthalmopathy. Study in general: Peripheral blood was drawn at first diagnosis, prior to all treatment.

CDR3 length equals 13 residues. The ends were cut back, 2 bases at V and 7 bases at J, with 11 bases in the middle. Germline V gene lookup returns CDR1 SEHNR and CDR2 FQNEAQ (reference sequence). The CDR3 regions of TCR beta were amplified from RNA transcripts. TCR CDR3 underwent first-round RT-PCR with the HTBI primer set. TCRdb used MiXCR to reprocess the multiplex PCR reads, holding one entry per CDR3 protein. The table shows about 110,000 distinct CDR3 sequences, with 15% to 20% occurring only once. Uncontrolled infection, other autoimmune disease, pregnancy or lactation disqualified patients from enrolment. This clonotype was counted ten times or more. Its cognate antigen is unknown. Regarding the study as a whole: Most thyroid clonotypes with frequency above 0.001 were detected in blood. Researchers report that a 13 V-J model separated ophthalmopathy from stable hyperthyroidism.

Sample: blood. The TCR sequence derives from a woman in her forties or fifties with Graves' hyperthyroidism. The chain couples TRBV7-9 to TRBJ1-1, with D uncertain. The CDR3 spells CASSLPLTDEAFF. The DNA for the CDR3 is TGTGCCAGCAGCTTACCCTTGACGGATGAAGCTTTCTTT.